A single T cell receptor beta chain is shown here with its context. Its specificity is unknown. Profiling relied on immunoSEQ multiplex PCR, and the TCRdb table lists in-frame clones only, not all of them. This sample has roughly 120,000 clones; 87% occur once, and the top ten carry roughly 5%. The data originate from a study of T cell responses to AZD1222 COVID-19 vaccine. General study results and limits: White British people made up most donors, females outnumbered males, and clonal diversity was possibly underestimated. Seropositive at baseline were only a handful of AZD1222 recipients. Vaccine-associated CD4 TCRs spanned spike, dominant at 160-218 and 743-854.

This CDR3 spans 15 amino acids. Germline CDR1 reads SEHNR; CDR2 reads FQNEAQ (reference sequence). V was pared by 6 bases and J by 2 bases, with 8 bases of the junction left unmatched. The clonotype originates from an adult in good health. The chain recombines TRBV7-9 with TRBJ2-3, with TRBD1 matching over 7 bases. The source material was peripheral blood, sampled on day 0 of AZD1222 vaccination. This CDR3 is CASSPTGDDTDTQYF. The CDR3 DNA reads TGTGCCAGCAGTCCTACAGGGGACGACACAGATACGCAGTATTTT.